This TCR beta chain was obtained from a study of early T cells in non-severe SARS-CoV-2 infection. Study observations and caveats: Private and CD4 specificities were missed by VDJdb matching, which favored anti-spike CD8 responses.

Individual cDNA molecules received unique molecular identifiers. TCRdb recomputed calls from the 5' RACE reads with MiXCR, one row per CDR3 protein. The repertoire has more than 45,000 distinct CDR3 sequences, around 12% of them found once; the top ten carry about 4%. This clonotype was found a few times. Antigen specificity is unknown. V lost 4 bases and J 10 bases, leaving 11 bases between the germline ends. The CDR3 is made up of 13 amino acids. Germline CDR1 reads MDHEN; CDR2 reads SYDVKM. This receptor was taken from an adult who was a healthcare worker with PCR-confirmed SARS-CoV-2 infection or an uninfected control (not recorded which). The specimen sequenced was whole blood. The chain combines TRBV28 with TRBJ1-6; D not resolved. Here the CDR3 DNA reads TGTGCCAGCAGTTCCCCAGCTGGATCACCCCTCCACTTT. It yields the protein CASSSPAGSPLHF.